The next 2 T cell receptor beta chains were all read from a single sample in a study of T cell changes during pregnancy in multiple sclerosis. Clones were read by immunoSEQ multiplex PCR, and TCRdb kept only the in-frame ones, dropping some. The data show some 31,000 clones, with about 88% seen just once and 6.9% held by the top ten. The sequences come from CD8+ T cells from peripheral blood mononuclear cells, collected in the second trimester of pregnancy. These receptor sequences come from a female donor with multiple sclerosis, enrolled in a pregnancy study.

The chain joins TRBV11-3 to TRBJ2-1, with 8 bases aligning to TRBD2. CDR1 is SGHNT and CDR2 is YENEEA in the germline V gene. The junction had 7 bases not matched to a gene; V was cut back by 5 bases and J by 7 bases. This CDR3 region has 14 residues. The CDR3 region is CASSPGLAGNEQFF. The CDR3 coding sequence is TGTGCCAGCAGCCCTGGACTAGCAGGAAATGAGCAGTTCTTC.

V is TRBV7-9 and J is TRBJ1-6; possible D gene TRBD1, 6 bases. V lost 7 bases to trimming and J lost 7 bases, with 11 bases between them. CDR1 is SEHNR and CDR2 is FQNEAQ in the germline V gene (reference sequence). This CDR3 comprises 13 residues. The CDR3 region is CASKITGNSPLHF. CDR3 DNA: TGTGCCAGCAAAATAACAGGGAATTCACCCCTCCACTTT.